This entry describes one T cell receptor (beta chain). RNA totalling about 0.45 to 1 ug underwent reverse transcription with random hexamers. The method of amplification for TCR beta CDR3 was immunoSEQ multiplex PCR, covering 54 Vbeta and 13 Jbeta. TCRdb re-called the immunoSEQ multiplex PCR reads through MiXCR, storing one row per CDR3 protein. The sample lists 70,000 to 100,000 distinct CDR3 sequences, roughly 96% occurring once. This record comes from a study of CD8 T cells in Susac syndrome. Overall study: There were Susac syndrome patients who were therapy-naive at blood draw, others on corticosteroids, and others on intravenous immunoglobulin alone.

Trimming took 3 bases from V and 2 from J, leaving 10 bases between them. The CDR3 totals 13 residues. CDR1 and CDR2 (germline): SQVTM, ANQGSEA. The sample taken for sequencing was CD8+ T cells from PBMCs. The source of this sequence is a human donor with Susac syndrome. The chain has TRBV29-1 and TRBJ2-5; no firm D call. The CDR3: CSVEVGIQETQYF. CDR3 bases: TGCAGCGTTGAGGTTGGGATACAAGAGACCCAGTACTTC.